This T cell receptor (beta chain) was recovered during a study of identical twins. TCRdb re-derived calls from the 5' RACE reads in MiXCR, one entry per CDR3 protein. The sample yields some 710,000 distinct CDR3 sequences, roughly 6% seen once. Trimming took 0 bases from V and 4 from J, leaving 11 bases between them. In germline, CDR1 is SGHDT, CDR2 YYEEEE. CDR3 length equals 15 residues. In its sample, this clonotype was seen many times. Its antigen is still unknown. Findings and limits, study-wide: For cord blood, abundant beta clonotypes had fewer insertions, unlike memory repertoires, which showed none.

This TCR came from a man aged 18 to 29 in good health. This chain uses TRBV5-6 with TRBJ2-1; unclear D gene. The sequenced material came from naive T cells sorted from blood. The CDR3 DNA is TGTGCCAGCAGCTTGGTAGGGTTTGGGTACAATGAGCAGTTCTTC. Its translation is CASSLVGFGYNEQFF.